These 18 T cell receptor beta chains share one sample of origin, sequenced in a study of PD-L1 blockade in urothelial cancer. Described time point: peripheral blood 6 weeks after treatment start. Here immunoSEQ multiplex PCR was the method, and the copy in TCRdb shows in-frame clones only, minus some. The sample holds roughly 100,000 clones; roughly 85% are singletons and the top ten take roughly 8%. The material sequenced was PBMCs, taken around atezolizumab (anti-PD-L1) treatment. These receptors were obtained from a man between 65 and 85 years old with urothelial cancer.

About this clone: The DNA is omitted, as the CDR3 cannot be located on it reliably, and the CDR3 follows TCRdb's listing. The V call is TRBV12-5, the J call TRBJ1-4. 14 amino acids form the CDR3, both terminal residues included. Germline V gene lookup returns CDR1 LGHNT and CDR2 FRNRAP. Here the CDR3 reads CASGFLERPEKLFF.

The chain couples TRBV2 to TRBJ2-3; a possible D gene is TRBD2 (6 bases). This CDR3 is built from 14 residues. Trimming took off 10 bases at V and 2 bases at J, with 16 bases between the two ends. Germline-derived CDR1 and CDR2 are SNHLY and FYNNEI. The CDR3 sequence: CATHPGLLTDTQYF. The CDR3 nucleotides read TGTGCCACCCACCCGGGACTTCTCACAGATACGCAGTATTTT.

The V gene is TRBV7-2, the J gene TRBJ1-1, with no clear D. The V end was cut by 3 bases, the J end by 2 bases, with 7 bases between. Germline V gives CDR1 SGHTA, CDR2 FQGNSA. The CDR3 has 13 amino acids. The CDR3 nucleotides are TGTGCCAGCAGCTTCGGGTCAAACACTGAAGCTTTCTTT. This encodes CASSFGSNTEAFF.

The chain links TRBV6-1 to TRBJ2-5; perhaps TRBD1 as D (5 bases). The CDR3 consists of 15 residues. Germline CDR1 MNHNS, CDR2 SASEGT. The germline V and J ends were trimmed by 0 bases and 4 bases, with 12 bases remaining between them. The CDR3 protein is CASSEARGQGETQYF. Here the CDR3 DNA reads TGTGCCAGCAGTGAAGCTCGCGGACAAGGAGAGACCCAGTACTTC.

The V gene is TRBV19, the J gene TRBJ2-1, with TRBD2 matching over 13 bases. The CDR3 extends over 16 amino acids. The V gene's germline CDR1 is LNHDA and CDR2 SQIVND (reference sequence). Trimming at V came to 4 bases and at J to 6 bases, leaving 6 bases not matched to a gene. CDR3 sequence reads: CASSRTSGGTRNEQFF. The CDR3 nucleotides are TGTGCCAGTAGTAGGACTAGCGGGGGTACCCGCAATGAGCAGTTCTTC.

The J gene is TRBJ1-2, the V gene TRBV19; the D gene is possibly TRBD1 (5 bases). The V and J ends lost 1 base and 1 base respectively, with 10 bases between them. The CDR3 contains 15 residues. Germline lookup yields CDR1 LNHDA and CDR2 SQIVND (reference sequence). The CDR3 DNA reads as TGTGCCAGTAGTATAGGACAGATCCGTAACTATGGCTACACCTTC. Amino acids: CASSIGQIRNYGYTF.

The CDR3: CASRLAGGRRFSGANVLTF. The DNA of the CDR3 is TGTGCAAGTCGCTTAGCGGGGGGACGTAGATTCTCTGGGGCCAACGTCCTGACTTTC. The gene calls are TRBV12-2 and TRBJ2-6; the D call TRBD2 from the table was never checked on the DNA. TRBV12-2 is a documented pseudogene. The CDR3 has 19 residues.

The chain links TRBV7-3 to TRBJ2-3; 9 bases are a match to TRBD1. Germline V gene sequence: CDR1 SGHTA, CDR2 FQGTGA. With V trimmed by 0 bases and J by 5 bases, 6 bases remained unmatched. CDR3 length equals 16 residues. CDR3 sequence reads: CASSLTVTGGGDTQYF. DNA for the CDR3: TGTGCCAGCAGCTTAACAGTGACAGGGGGAGGAGATACGCAGTATTTT.

As DNA, the CDR3 is TGTGCCAGCAGCTTAGCGTCCCCCGGACAGGGGTCGTACGAGCAGTACTTC. Encoded protein: CASSLASPGQGSYEQYF. The chain carries TRBV7-6 and TRBJ2-7; the match to TRBD1 covers 9 bases. This CDR3 region has 17 residues. V shed 0 bases and J 4 bases; nucleotides not matched to a gene: 10. The V gene's germline CDR1 is SGHVS and CDR2 FNYEAQ.

The gene calls are TRBV7-9 and TRBJ2-5; 9 nucleotides match TRBD2. CDR3 length: 16 amino acids. The V gene's germline CDR1 is SEHNR and CDR2 FQNEAQ (reference sequence). Trimming removed 1 base from V and 0 bases from J; junction bases left unmatched: 3. Here the CDR3 reads CASSLGASGNQETQYF. The CDR3 DNA follows: TGTGCCAGCAGCTTAGGGGCTAGCGGGAACCAAGAGACCCAGTACTTC.

This clone was seen a single time. The V gene is TRBV5-1, the J gene TRBJ1-1; 9 positions match TRBD1. Germline trimming cut 3 bases from V and 0 bases from J; bases unmatched to any gene: 3. CDR1 is SGHRS and CDR2 is YFSETQ in the germline V gene. CDR3 length: 15 amino acids. The CDR3 DNA reads TGCGCCAGCAGCTACGGGACAGGGATGAACACTGAAGCTTTCTTT. Amino acid sequence: CASSYGTGMNTEAFF.

This chain uses TRBV19 with TRBJ2-3, with 7 bases matching TRBD2. The germline V gene has CDR1 LNHDA and CDR2 SQIVND (reference sequence). The CDR3 contains 15 residues. The junction had 4 bases not matched to a gene; V was cut back by 0 bases and J by 4 bases. The CDR3 here is CASSIDGGGPDTQYF. CDR3 nucleotide sequence: TGTGCCAGTAGTATAGATGGGGGGGGTCCAGATACGCAGTATTTT.

The V and J genes are TRBV9 and TRBJ2-3; D possibly corresponds to TRBD2 (5 bases). Germline loops: CDR1 SGDLS, CDR2 YYNGEE. The V end lost 4 bases, the J end lost 6 bases, and 21 bases lay between the germline ends. The CDR3 spans 16 residues. The CDR3 coding sequence is TGTGCCAGCAGCACCGGAATCGGACTCGTCGGGGATACGCAGTATTTT. It is translated as CASSTGIGLVGDTQYF.

The sample holds a few counts of this clone. This sequence joins TRBV2 and TRBJ2-7; weak D call: TRBD1 (6 bases). V was trimmed by 6 bases and J by 5 bases, leaving 20 bases between them. The CDR3 is 15 residues long. The germline V gene has CDR1 SNHLY and CDR2 FYNNEI. The chain's CDR3 is CASSPTHREFDEQYF. The CDR3 DNA reads as TGTGCCAGCAGCCCTACTCACAGGGAGTTCGACGAGCAGTACTTC.

This chain uses TRBV19 with TRBJ2-1, with D maybe TRBD1 (6 bases). CDR1 is LNHDA, CDR2 SQIVND, per germline (reference sequence). The CDR3 runs to 14 residues. V was trimmed by 7 bases and J by 4 bases, leaving 14 bases between them. In DNA, the CDR3 is TGTGCCAGTACCCAGACAGGCCTGTACAATGAGCAGTTCTTC. This sequence encodes CASTQTGLYNEQFF. The whole variable domain, filled in from reference TRBV19 and TRBJ2-1, reads DGGITQSPKYLFRKEGQNVTLSCEQNLNHDAMYWYRQDPGQGLRLIYYSQIVNDFQKGDIAEGYSVSREKKESFPLTVTSAQKNPTAFYLCASTQTGLYNEQFFGPGTRLTVL.

This clone has only one observation. The rearrangement joins TRBV11-2 to TRBJ2-2, with TRBD1 matching over 10 bases. Germline CDR1 reads SGHAT; CDR2 reads FQNNGV. The J segment lost 5 bases and the V segment lost 4 bases, leaving 10 bases of the junction unmatched. The CDR3 totals 17 residues. The CDR3 DNA sequence: TGTGCCAGCAGCTCCCTCGGGGGACAGGGGCTAACCGGGGAGCTGTTTTTT. Protein sequence: CASSSLGGQGLTGELFF. Full variable domain (outside the CDR3, taken from reference TRBV11-2 and TRBJ2-2): EAGVAQSPRYKIIEKRQSVAFWCNPISGHATLYWYQQILGQGPKLLIQFQNNGVVDDSQLPKDRFSAERLKGVDSTLKIQPAKLEDSAVYLCASSSLGGQGLTGELFFGEGSRLTVL.

The chain has TRBV25-1 and TRBJ1-1; 7 bases fit TRBD1. The V and J ends lost 1 base and 1 base, in that order; junction bases with no gene match: 6. CDR1 MGHDK and CDR2 SYGVNS come from the germline V gene. The CDR3 runs to 16 residues. CDR3 sequence: CASSELSSGGNTEAFF. CDR3 bases: TGTGCCAGCAGTGAATTATCTTCAGGGGGGAACACTGAAGCTTTCTTT.

This clone has just a few counts. This rearrangement joins TRBV5-4 to TRBJ2-1; 12 bases are shared with TRBD2. The CDR3 has 16 amino acids. Germline-derived CDR1 and CDR2 are SGHNT and YYREEE (reference sequence). Trimming cost V 4 bases and J 7 bases; bases outside gene matches: 9. The CDR3 DNA reads as TGTGCCAGCAGCAAGTCTAGCGGGAGGGCCACAAATGAGCAGTTCTTC. It translates to CASSKSSGRATNEQFF. The variable domain in full, with the rest retrieved from reference TRBV5-4 and TRBJ2-1, is ETGVTQSPTHLIKTRGQQVTLRCSSQSGHNTVSWYQQALGQGPQFIFQYYREEENGRGNFPPRFSGLQFPNYSSELNVNALELDDSALYLCASSKSSGRATNEQFFGPGTRLTVL.